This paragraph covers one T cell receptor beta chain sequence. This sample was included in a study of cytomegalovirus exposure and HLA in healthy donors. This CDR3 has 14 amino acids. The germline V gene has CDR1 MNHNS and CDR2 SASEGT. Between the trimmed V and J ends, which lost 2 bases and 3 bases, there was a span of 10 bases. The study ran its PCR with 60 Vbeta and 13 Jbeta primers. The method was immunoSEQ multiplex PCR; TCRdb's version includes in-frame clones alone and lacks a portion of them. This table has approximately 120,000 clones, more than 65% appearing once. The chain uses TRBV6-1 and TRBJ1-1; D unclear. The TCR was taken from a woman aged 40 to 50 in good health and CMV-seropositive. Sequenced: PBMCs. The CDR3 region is CASSEYVGDTEAFF. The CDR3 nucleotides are TGTGCCAGCAGTGAATATGTCGGGGACACTGAAGCTTTCTTT.